The rows below give T cell receptor beta chains drawn from one sample of a study of blood T cell repertoires in COVID-19. Data came from immunoSEQ multiplex PCR; TCRdb stores just in-frame clones and leaves some out. This sample has 120,000 to 150,000 clones, with roughly 80% found just once. Sequenced material: peripheral blood. The source is a human donor with acute or convalescent COVID-19. The donor label of this sample is uncertain. CDR3s include the opening cysteine and the closing phenylalanine or tryptophan. A D gene is named only where the DNA matches it firmly. A row's size may be missing; if present it is once, few, many or a size class.

j_gene: TRBJ1-1
v_gene: TRBV6-6
abundance: .
d_gene: TRBD1
CDR3nt: TGTGCCAGCAGTTACTTACAGGGGCCGAACACTGAAGCTTTCTTT
CDR3aa: CASSYLQGPNTEAFF

j_gene: TRBJ2-5
v_gene: TRBV3-1/TRBV3-2
abundance: .
d_gene: TRBD1
CDR3nt: TGTGCCAGCAGCCAAAATATGGGACAGCAAGAGACCCAGTACTTC
CDR3aa: CASSQNMGQQETQYF

j_gene: TRBJ1-4
v_gene: TRBV9
abundance: few
d_gene: .
CDR3nt: TGTGCCAGCAGCGTAGGGATGGGGCCTAATGAAAAACTGTTTTTT
CDR3aa: CASSVGMGPNEKLFF

j_gene: TRBJ2-3
v_gene: TRBV10-3
abundance: once
d_gene: .
CDR3nt: TGTGCCATCAGTGAGTCGGACATGGATACGCAGTATTTT
CDR3aa: CAISESDMDTQYF

j_gene: TRBJ2-5
v_gene: TRBV3-1/TRBV3-2
abundance: once
d_gene: TRBD2
CDR3nt: TGTGCCAGCAGCCTCGGCGGGGGGAAGACCCAGTACTTC
CDR3aa: CASSLGGGKTQYF

j_gene: TRBJ2-4
v_gene: TRBV5-6
abundance: .
d_gene: .
CDR3nt: TGTGCCAGCAGCTTAGGACGGGGCATTCAGTACTTC
CDR3aa: CASSLGRGIQYF

j_gene: TRBJ1-1
v_gene: TRBV12-3/TRBV12-4
abundance: .
d_gene: TRBD1
CDR3nt: TGTGCCAGCAGTCAAACAGGGGGTGCTTTCTTT
CDR3aa: CASSQTGGAFF

j_gene: TRBJ1-2
v_gene: TRBV4-1
abundance: few
d_gene: TRBD1
CDR3nt: TGCGCCAGCAGCCTTCCAGGGGGGCCCTATGGCTACACCTTC
CDR3aa: CASSLPGGPYGYTF

j_gene: TRBJ2-4
v_gene: TRBV18
abundance: .
d_gene: .
CDR3nt: TGTGCCAGCTCACCCGCCCCGGGCAAAAACATTCAGTACTTC
CDR3aa: CASSPAPGKNIQYF

j_gene: TRBJ1-5
v_gene: TRBV6-1
abundance: .
d_gene: TRBD1
CDR3nt: TGTGCCAGCAGTGAAGCGCTACAGGGGGCCGATCAGCCCCAGCATTTT
CDR3aa: CASSEALQGADQPQHF

j_gene: TRBJ1-3
v_gene: TRBV19
abundance: few
d_gene: .
CDR3nt: TGTGCCAGTAGTGACGAGGGAAGAGGAAACACCATATATTTT
CDR3aa: CASSDEGRGNTIYF

j_gene: TRBJ1-2
v_gene: TRBV30
abundance: .
d_gene: TRBD1
CDR3nt: TGTGCCTGGAGTCCCGGGACAGGCAGCTATGGCTACACCTTC
CDR3aa: CAWSPGTGSYGYTF

j_gene: TRBJ1-3
v_gene: TRBV24-1
abundance: .
d_gene: .
CDR3nt: TGTGCCACCAGTGACGCAGGCTCTGGAAACACCATATATTTT
CDR3aa: CATSDAGSGNTIYF

j_gene: TRBJ2-7
v_gene: TRBV7-8
abundance: .
d_gene: TRBD2
CDR3nt: TGTGCCAGCAGCTTAGGGACTAGCGGGTTTGAGCAGTACTTC
CDR3aa: CASSLGTSGFEQYF

j_gene: TRBJ2-4
v_gene: TRBV2
abundance: .
d_gene: TRBD2
CDR3nt: TGTGCCAGCAGTGGGACTAGCTCTGGGGACATTCAGTACTTC
CDR3aa: CASSGTSSGDIQYF

j_gene: TRBJ2-7
v_gene: TRBV5-1
abundance: .
d_gene: .
CDR3nt: TGCGCCAGCAGCTTGTCAGGGGTGAGATCCTACGAGCAGTACTTC
CDR3aa: CASSLSGVRSYEQYF

j_gene: TRBJ2-2
v_gene: TRBV5-1
abundance: .
d_gene: .
CDR3nt: TGCGCCAGCAGCTCTTCCGGGGAGCTGTTTTTT
CDR3aa: CASSSSGELFF

j_gene: TRBJ2-3
v_gene: TRBV7-9
abundance: .
d_gene: .
CDR3nt: TGTGCCAGCAGCTTAAGAGGGATAGGCACAGATACGCAGTATTTT
CDR3aa: CASSLRGIGTDTQYF

j_gene: TRBJ1-6
v_gene: TRBV15
abundance: .
d_gene: .
CDR3nt: TGTGCCACCAGTCTCGAAGGCGGGAGGTATTCACCCCTCCACTTT
CDR3aa: CATSLEGGRYSPLHF

j_gene: TRBJ2-5
v_gene: TRBV27
abundance: .
d_gene: TRBD2
CDR3nt: TGTGCCAGCAGTTTATGGGCTAGCGGGAACCAAGAGACCCAGTACTTC
CDR3aa: CASSLWASGNQETQYF

j_gene: TRBJ1-2
v_gene: TRBV24-1
abundance: .
d_gene: .
CDR3nt: TGTGCCACCAGTGATGGGAGGGGCTACACCTTC
CDR3aa: CATSDGRGYTF

j_gene: TRBJ1-5
v_gene: TRBV2
abundance: .
d_gene: .
CDR3nt: TGTGCCAGCAGTGACGGCAGGGCCGGCAATCAGCCCCAGCATTTT
CDR3aa: CASSDGRAGNQPQHF

j_gene: TRBJ1-5
v_gene: TRBV15
abundance: .
d_gene: TRBD1
CDR3nt: TGTGCCACCAGCAGCCTGGGACAGGGGTTGAGCCAGCCCCAGCATTTT
CDR3aa: CATSSLGQGLSQPQHF

j_gene: TRBJ1-1
v_gene: TRBV6-2/TRBV6-3
abundance: .
d_gene: .
CDR3nt: TGTGCCAGCAGTCCCCCCGCTAGAACTGAAGCTTTCTTT
CDR3aa: CASSPPARTEAFF

j_gene: TRBJ1-3
v_gene: TRBV10-3
abundance: few
d_gene: .
CDR3nt: TGTGCCACCTCGGGGGAGGGAAACACCATATATTTT
CDR3aa: CATSGEGNTIYF

j_gene: TRBJ1-2
v_gene: TRBV5-1
abundance: .
d_gene: .
CDR3nt: TGCGCCAGCAGCTTCGGGGGGACCACTAACTATGGCTACACCTTC
CDR3aa: CASSFGGTTNYGYTF

j_gene: TRBJ1-2
v_gene: TRBV7-9
abundance: few
d_gene: TRBD1
CDR3nt: TGTGCCAGCAGCCCCCAGGGGGGAGGCTACACCTTC
CDR3aa: CASSPQGGGYTF

j_gene: TRBJ1-1
v_gene: TRBV29-1
abundance: few
d_gene: .
CDR3nt: TGCAGCGTTGAAGGTTCTACGACTCTGAACACTGAAGCTTTCTTT
CDR3aa: CSVEGSTTLNTEAFF

j_gene: TRBJ1-1
v_gene: TRBV18
abundance: .
d_gene: TRBD1
CDR3nt: TGTGCCAGCTCGCCTACCCCGGGACAGGGGGTTGAAGCTTTCTTT
CDR3aa: CASSPTPGQGVEAFF

j_gene: TRBJ2-1
v_gene: TRBV19
abundance: .
d_gene: TRBD2
CDR3nt: TGTGCCAGTAGTATTCCACACTCTTCCGGGACTAGCGGGGGGGTAGTGCAGTTCTTC
CDR3aa: CASSIPHSSGTSGGVVQFF

j_gene: TRBJ2-5
v_gene: TRBV29-1
abundance: few
d_gene: .
CDR3nt: TGCAGCGTTGATCCGGTACAAGAGACCCAGTACTTC
CDR3aa: CSVDPVQETQYF

j_gene: TRBJ1-1
v_gene: TRBV7-9
abundance: .
d_gene: .
CDR3nt: TGTGCCAGCAGCTTAAGTGTCACGCGAGGAGCTTTCTTT
CDR3aa: CASSLSVTRGAFF

j_gene: TRBJ2-6
v_gene: TRBV5-1
abundance: once
d_gene: .
CDR3nt: TGCGCCAGCAGCTTGTATTCGGTTAGCTCTGGGGCCAACGTCCTGACTTTC
CDR3aa: CASSLYSVSSGANVLTF

j_gene: TRBJ1-4
v_gene: TRBV5-8
abundance: .
d_gene: TRBD1
CDR3nt: TGTGCCAGCAGCTCTACAGGGGTAGGCGTCCGGGAAAAACTGTTTTTT
CDR3aa: CASSSTGVGVREKLFF

j_gene: TRBJ1-2
v_gene: TRBV3-1/TRBV3-2
abundance: .
d_gene: .
CDR3nt: TGTGCCAGCAGCCAAGATGCAGGTGGCTACACCTTC
CDR3aa: CASSQDAGGYTF

j_gene: TRBJ2-5
v_gene: TRBV27
abundance: .
d_gene: TRBD1
CDR3nt: TGTGCCAGCAGACGACAGGGCAAGCAAGAGACCCAGTACTTC
CDR3aa: CASRRQGKQETQYF

j_gene: TRBJ2-1
v_gene: TRBV5-4
abundance: .
d_gene: .
CDR3nt: TGTGCCAGCAGCTCAGCGGAAAATGAGCAGTTCTTC
CDR3aa: CASSSAENEQFF

j_gene: TRBJ1-1
v_gene: TRBV10-1
abundance: .
d_gene: .
CDR3nt: TGCGCCAGCAGTGAAGGGGAGGTCGGGGCCACTGAAGCTTTCTTT
CDR3aa: CASSEGEVGATEAFF

j_gene: TRBJ2-1
v_gene: TRBV27
abundance: .
d_gene: TRBD1
CDR3nt: TGTGCCAGCAGTCCGGGACAGTCCTACAATGAGCAGTTCTTC
CDR3aa: CASSPGQSYNEQFF

j_gene: TRBJ2-7
v_gene: TRBV30
abundance: .
d_gene: .
CDR3nt: TGTGCCTGGAGTGTAGGGACTTCCTACGAGCAGTACTTC
CDR3aa: CAWSVGTSYEQYF

j_gene: TRBJ2-7
v_gene: TRBV5-1
abundance: .
d_gene: .
CDR3nt: TGCGCCAGCAGCTCCGGGTCTTCCTACGAGCAGTACTTC
CDR3aa: CASSSGSSYEQYF

j_gene: TRBJ1-5
v_gene: TRBV19
abundance: .
d_gene: TRBD1
CDR3nt: TGTGCCAGTAGTCTCGGACAGGGTAATCAGCCCCAGCATTTT
CDR3aa: CASSLGQGNQPQHF

j_gene: TRBJ2-7
v_gene: TRBV7-9
abundance: .
d_gene: .
CDR3nt: TGTGCCAGCAGCCCACGGTACGAGCAGTACTTC
CDR3aa: CASSPRYEQYF

j_gene: TRBJ2-5
v_gene: TRBV7-9
abundance: .
d_gene: .
CDR3nt: TGTGCCAGCAGCCCTGTCGCTAGGGGTGGGGAGACCCAGTACTTC
CDR3aa: CASSPVARGGETQYF

j_gene: TRBJ2-1
v_gene: TRBV9
abundance: .
d_gene: TRBD2
CDR3nt: TGTGCCAGCAGCGTTAGACCTGGCGGGGGGGCCTACAATGAGCAGTTCTTC
CDR3aa: CASSVRPGGGAYNEQFF

j_gene: TRBJ2-7
v_gene: TRBV5-5
abundance: .
d_gene: TRBD1
CDR3nt: TGTGCCAGCAGCTTGGAAGGGACAGGACTTACTGAGCAGTACTTC
CDR3aa: CASSLEGTGLTEQYF

j_gene: TRBJ1-5
v_gene: TRBV6-5
abundance: .
d_gene: .
CDR3nt: TGTGCCAGCTACGGAGGGGATCAGCCCCAGCATTTT
CDR3aa: CASYGGDQPQHF

j_gene: TRBJ2-3
v_gene: TRBV27
abundance: .
d_gene: .
CDR3nt: TGTGCCAGCAGCCCTGGGGGCGTAAGCACAGATACGCAGTATTTT
CDR3aa: CASSPGGVSTDTQYF

j_gene: TRBJ1-2
v_gene: TRBV6-6
abundance: .
d_gene: .
CDR3nt: TGTGCCAGCAGCCCACAGGGTATCGGCTACACCTTC
CDR3aa: CASSPQGIGYTF

j_gene: TRBJ2-1
v_gene: TRBV19
abundance: .
d_gene: TRBD1
CDR3nt: TGTGCCAGTGGGACAGGAGGCTCCTACAATGAGCAGTTCTTC
CDR3aa: CASGTGGSYNEQFF

j_gene: TRBJ2-1
v_gene: TRBV19
abundance: .
d_gene: TRBD2
CDR3nt: TGTGCCAGTAGTATATTGCTAGCGGGGGACCGGTCCTACAATGAGCAGTTCTTC
CDR3aa: CASSILLAGDRSYNEQFF

j_gene: TRBJ1-5
v_gene: TRBV15
abundance: once
d_gene: .
CDR3nt: TGTGCCACCAGCAGAGAGATAAGGGGCCAACAGCCCCAGCATTTT
CDR3aa: CATSREIRGQQPQHF

j_gene: TRBJ1-6
v_gene: TRBV3-1/TRBV3-2
abundance: .
d_gene: .
CDR3nt: TGTGCCAGCAGCCAAGACTTTAATTCACCCCTCCACTTT
CDR3aa: CASSQDFNSPLHF

j_gene: TRBJ2-2
v_gene: TRBV9
abundance: .
d_gene: .
CDR3nt: TGTGCCAGCGCAAGTGAGGAGGGGCTCACCGGGGAGCTGTTTTTT
CDR3aa: CASASEEGLTGELFF

j_gene: TRBJ1-1
v_gene: TRBV5-1
abundance: .
d_gene: TRBD1
CDR3nt: TGCGCCAGCAGCCTTCCCGGGACAGGGTGGGACACTGAAGCTTTCTTT
CDR3aa: CASSLPGTGWDTEAFF

j_gene: TRBJ2-5
v_gene: TRBV3-1/TRBV3-2
abundance: .
d_gene: TRBD1
CDR3nt: TGTGCCAGCAGCTTCCTGACAGGGATGCAGACCCAGTACTTC
CDR3aa: CASSFLTGMQTQYF

j_gene: TRBJ2-3
v_gene: TRBV11-2
abundance: few
d_gene: .
CDR3nt: TGTGCCAGCACCCTCAGGGACACAGATACGCAGTATTTT
CDR3aa: CASTLRDTDTQYF

j_gene: TRBJ1-2
v_gene: TRBV19
abundance: .
d_gene: TRBD1
CDR3nt: TGTGCCAGTAGTACCTGGACAGGGGGAGGTGGCTACACCTTC
CDR3aa: CASSTWTGGGGYTF